A single sample gave rise to the 9 T cell receptor beta chains below, sequenced in a study of T cell responses to AZD1222 COVID-19 vaccine. Generated by immunoSEQ multiplex PCR, the TCRdb table keeps only in-frame clones and is missing some. This table holds 150,000 to 180,000 clones, 90% found once. Specimen: peripheral blood, collected on day 0 of AZD1222 vaccination. The receptor set was obtained from an adult in good health.

This chain connects TRBV10-3 to TRBJ2-7; 11 bases fit TRBD1. This CDR3 is built from 16 residues. The trim removed 3 bases at V and 4 bases at J, leaving 8 bases unmatched. From germline, CDR1 is ENHRY and CDR2 SYGVKD. The CDR3 is CAISDPGQGGLYEQYF. The CDR3 nucleotides are TGTGCCATCAGTGACCCGGGACAGGGGGGACTTTACGAGCAGTACTTC.

The chain carries TRBV30 and TRBJ2-7, with a weak D call TRBD1 (5 bases). CDR3 length equals 15 residues. Germline V gene lookup returns CDR1 GTSNPN and CDR2 SVGIG (reference sequence). Trimming took off 0 bases at V and 5 bases at J, with 17 bases between the two ends. The CDR3 DNA reads TGTGCCTGGAGTGTAGGGCCCGGGTACAGGCACGAGCAGTACTTC. It specifies CAWSVGPGYRHEQYF.

The rearrangement uses TRBV5-4 and TRBJ2-3, with 9 positions matching TRBD2. After removal of 4 bases from V and 2 bases from J, the junction contained 5 bases not matched to a gene. In germline, CDR1 is SGHNT, CDR2 YYREEE (reference sequence). CDR3 length equals 15 residues. CDR3 bases: TGTGCCAGCAGCAAGCGGGGGGTAGACACAGATACGCAGTATTTT. This sequence encodes CASSKRGVDTDTQYF.

CDR3 residues: CASSQGRGIQGGYTF. In DNA, the CDR3 is TGTGCCAGCAGCCAGGGTCGCGGGATACAAGGGGGCTACACCTTC. The rearrangement links TRBV7-2 to TRBJ1-2; D possibly corresponds to TRBD1 (5 bases). The V gene's germline CDR1 is SGHTA and CDR2 FQGNSA. The ends were cut back, 5 bases at V and 8 bases at J, with 21 bases in the middle. The CDR3 length is 15 residues.

This sequence joins TRBV5-1 and TRBJ1-4; D is uncertain. Germline V gene lookup returns CDR1 SGHRS and CDR2 YFSETQ. V lost 2 bases to trimming and J lost 6 bases, with 14 bases between them. This CDR3 has 15 amino acids. The CDR3 sequence: CASSFQDPRDEKLFF. CDR3 in DNA: TGCGCCAGCAGCTTCCAGGACCCGAGGGATGAAAAACTGTTTTTT.

This chain joins TRBV19 and TRBJ1-4; D is perhaps TRBD1 (6 bases). Per germline, CDR1 LNHDA and CDR2 SQIVND (reference sequence). The germline V and J ends were trimmed by 4 bases and 7 bases, with 19 bases remaining between them. The CDR3 contains 16 residues. This CDR3 is CASSTLSTGRFEKLFF. CDR3 DNA: TGTGCCAGTAGTACCCTTTCGACAGGCCGGTTTGAAAAACTGTTTTTT. Drawing the rest from reference TRBV19 and TRBJ1-4, the complete variable domain is DGGITQSPKYLFRKEGQNVTLSCEQNLNHDAMYWYRQDPGQGLRLIYYSQIVNDFQKGDIAEGYSVSREKKESFPLTVTSAQKNPTAFYLCASSTLSTGRFEKLFFGSGTQLSVL.

The rearrangement links TRBV25-1 to TRBJ2-7; D call uncertain. The CDR3 is 14 amino acids. Germline-derived CDR1 and CDR2 are MGHDK and SYGVNS. Trimming left V 3 bases short and J 2 bases short, with 11 bases between. CDR3 in DNA: TGTGCCAGCAGTGATCCCGACACTACCTACGAGCAGTACTTC. Translating it yields CASSDPDTTYEQYF.

The chain employs TRBV5-1 and TRBJ2-1, with D possibly matching TRBD1 (6 bases). The CDR3 is made up of 13 amino acids. The V gene's germline CDR1 is SGHRS and CDR2 YFSETQ. V gave up 3 bases and J gave up 8 bases, with 12 bases separating them. CDR3 in amino acids: CASSSPGQYEQFF. In nucleotides, the CDR3 is TGCGCCAGCAGCTCGCCCGGACAGTATGAGCAGTTCTTC.

V usage is TRBV2 and J usage is TRBJ1-5; a weak D match, TRBD1 (5 bases). V lost 3 bases to trimming and J lost 7 bases, with 13 bases between them. The CDR3 runs 14 residues. The germline V gene has CDR1 SNHLY and CDR2 FYNNEI. The CDR3 DNA reads as TGTGCCAGCAGTGATGGGGCGAGAGGACAGCCCCAGCATTTT. The encoded protein is CASSDGARGQPQHF.